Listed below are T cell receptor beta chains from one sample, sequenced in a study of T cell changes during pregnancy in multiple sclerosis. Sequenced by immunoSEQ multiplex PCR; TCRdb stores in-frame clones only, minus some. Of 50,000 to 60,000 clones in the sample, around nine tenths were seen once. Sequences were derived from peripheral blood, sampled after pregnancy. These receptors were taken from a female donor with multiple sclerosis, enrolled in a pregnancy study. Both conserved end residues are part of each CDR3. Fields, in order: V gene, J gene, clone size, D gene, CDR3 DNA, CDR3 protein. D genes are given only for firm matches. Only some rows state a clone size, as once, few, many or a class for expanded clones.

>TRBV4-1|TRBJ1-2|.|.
TGCGCCAGCAGCCAAGACACGACGGGGACTTTTAACTATGGCTACACCTTC
CASSQDTTGTFNYGYTF
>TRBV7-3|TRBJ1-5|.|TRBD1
TGTGCCAGCAGCGACAACAGGGGAGGCAATCAGCCCCAGCATTTT
CASSDNRGGNQPQHF
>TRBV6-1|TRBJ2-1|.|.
TGTGCCAGCAGCTCTGGCCTAGGGGATGAGCAGTTCTTC
CASSSGLGDEQFF
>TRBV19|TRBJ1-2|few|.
TGTGCCAGTAGTATGAGAGGGTACTATGGCTACACCTTC
CASSMRGYYGYTF
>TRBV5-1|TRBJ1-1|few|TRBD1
TGCGCCAGCAGCTTGGCTGACAGGGGGGGAACTGAAGCTTTCTTT
CASSLADRGGTEAFF
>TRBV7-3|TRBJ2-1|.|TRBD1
TGTGCCAGCAGCCTATACAGGGGCGGCAATGAGCAGTTCTTC
CASSLYRGGNEQFF
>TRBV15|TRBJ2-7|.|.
TGTGCCACCAGCCGGACGGGGCCTAAGGGACTCGAGCAGTACTTC
CATSRTGPKGLEQYF
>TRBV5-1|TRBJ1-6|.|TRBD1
TGCGCCAGCAGCTTGTGGCGACAGGGAGGTTCACCCCTCCACTTT
CASSLWRQGGSPLHF
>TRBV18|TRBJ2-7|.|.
TGTGCCAGCTCACCGCCGGGGAACCCCTACGAGCAGTACTTC
CASSPPGNPYEQYF
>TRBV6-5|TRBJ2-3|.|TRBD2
TGTGCCAGCAGGTCGGGGGGGGACACAGATACGCAGTATTTT
CASRSGGDTDTQYF
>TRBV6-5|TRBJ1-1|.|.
TGTGCCAGCAGCCCCCCCCCATATCTGAGGCAGGCTTTCTTT
CASSPPPYLRQAFF
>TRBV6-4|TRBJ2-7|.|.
TGTGCCAGCAGCCCCAGCTCCTACGAGCAGTACTTC
CASSPSSYEQYF
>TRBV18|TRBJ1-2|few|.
TGTGCCAGCTCACCATCGAGGGAGGATGGCTACACCTTC
CASSPSREDGYTF
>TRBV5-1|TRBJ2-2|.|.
TGCGCCAGCAGCGGAGGAGGGGTCACCGGGGAGCTGTTTTTT
CASSGGGVTGELFF
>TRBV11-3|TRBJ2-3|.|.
TGTGCCAGCAGCCCCGATGGGGGGACGCAGTATTTT
CASSPDGGTQYF
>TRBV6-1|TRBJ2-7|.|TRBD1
TGTGCCAGCAGTGAATCGGACAGGGGTCCACGGGAGCAGTACTTC
CASSESDRGPREQYF
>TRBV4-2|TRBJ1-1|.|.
TGTGCCAGCAGCCAACCAGGGTACACTGAAGCTTTCTTT
CASSQPGYTEAFF
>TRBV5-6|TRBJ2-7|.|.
TGTGCCAGCAGCTTGATCGGAGAGGGCTACGAGCAGTACTTC
CASSLIGEGYEQYF
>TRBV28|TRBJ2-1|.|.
TGTGCCAGCATCCCTGGTGGCTCCGGTGGGAGTGAGCAGTTCTTC
CASIPGGSGGSEQFF
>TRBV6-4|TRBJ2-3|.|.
TGTGCCAGCAGTGTATCGGGACTCGACACAGATACGCAGTATTTT
CASSVSGLDTDTQYF
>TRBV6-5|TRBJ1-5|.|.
TGTGCCAGCAGTGCGACAGGCAATCAGCCCCAGCATTTT
CASSATGNQPQHF
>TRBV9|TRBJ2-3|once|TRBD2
TGTGCCAGCAGCGCCCAGGGACTAGCAGCAGATACGCAGTATTTT
CASSAQGLAADTQYF
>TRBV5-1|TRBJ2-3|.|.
TGCGCCAGCAGCGTATGGGGCCGAGATACGCAGTATTTT
CASSVWGRDTQYF
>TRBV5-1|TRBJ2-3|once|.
TGCGCCAGCCAACGGGGGACCTACACAGATACGCAGTATTTT
CASQRGTYTDTQYF
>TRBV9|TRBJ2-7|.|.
TGTGCCAGCAGCCCGGCGGATAACTCCTACGAGCAGTACTTC
CASSPADNSYEQYF
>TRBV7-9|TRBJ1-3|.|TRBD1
TGTGCCAGCACCCAGGGGGCCTCTGGAAACACCATATATTTT
CASTQGASGNTIYF
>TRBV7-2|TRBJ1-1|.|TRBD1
TGTGCCAGCAGCCGAGGGGGCGGTAACACTGAAGCTTTCTTT
CASSRGGGNTEAFF
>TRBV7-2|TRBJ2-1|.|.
TGTGCCAGCAGCCTAGATGGCTGGTACAATGAGCAGTTCTTC
CASSLDGWYNEQFF
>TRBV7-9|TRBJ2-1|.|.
TGTGCCAGCAGACAACTAGGGTACAATGAGCAGTTCTTC
CASRQLGYNEQFF
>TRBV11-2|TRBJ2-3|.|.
TGTGCCAGCAGCTCCAGACAGGGAGGAACAGATACGCAGTATTTT
CASSSRQGGTDTQYF
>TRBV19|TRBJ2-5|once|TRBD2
TGTGCCAGTAGTGTCTCCGTACTAGCGATCCAAGAGACCCAGTACTTC
CASSVSVLAIQETQYF
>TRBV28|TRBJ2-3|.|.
TGTGCCAGCAGCCGGGATTTAGATACGCAGTATTTT
CASSRDLDTQYF
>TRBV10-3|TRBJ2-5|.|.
TGTGCCACGCTGGCCGAGGGTCTTCAAGAGACCCAGTACTTC
CATLAEGLQETQYF
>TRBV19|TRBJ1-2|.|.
TGTGCCAGTAGTATTCGGAGAACTCTCTATGGCTACACCTTC
CASSIRRTLYGYTF
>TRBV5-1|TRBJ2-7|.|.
TGCGCCAGCAGCTTAACAGGCTACGAGCAGTACTTC
CASSLTGYEQYF
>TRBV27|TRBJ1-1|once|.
TGTGCCAGCAGTTTTTGGGGCGGAAATACTGAAGCTTTCTTT
CASSFWGGNTEAFF
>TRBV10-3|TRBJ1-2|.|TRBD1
TGTGCCATCAGTGATAGGACAGGGGGTGACTATGGCTACACCTTC
CAISDRTGGDYGYTF
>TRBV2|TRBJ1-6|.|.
TGTGCCAGCAGTAAACTAGACAGGCGTTCACCCCTCCACTTT
CASSKLDRRSPLHF
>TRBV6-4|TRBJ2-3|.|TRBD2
TGTGCCAGCAGTGACTCGGCTAGCGGGGGGCACACAGATACGCAGTATTTT
CASSDSASGGHTDTQYF
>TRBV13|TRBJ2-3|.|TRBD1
TGTGCCAGCAGCCCAACGAAGGAGGACAGGTACACAGATACGCAGTATTTT
CASSPTKEDRYTDTQYF
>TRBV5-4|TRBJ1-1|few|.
TGTGCCAGCAGCTTGGTAACAGGAGATGAAGCTTTCTTT
CASSLVTGDEAFF
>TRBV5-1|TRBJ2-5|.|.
TGCGCCAGCAGCTTGGAGGACAGAGAGACCCAGTACTTC
CASSLEDRETQYF
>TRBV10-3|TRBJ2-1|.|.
TGTGCCATCAGTGAAGGGAATTGGGGAGATGAGCAGTTCTTC
CAISEGNWGDEQFF
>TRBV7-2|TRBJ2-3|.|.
TGTGCCAGCAGCCCCTACACAGATACGCAGTATTTT
CASSPYTDTQYF
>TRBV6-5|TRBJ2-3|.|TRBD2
TGTGCCAGCAGTTATGAGCGGGGGGGCAGTACGCAGTATTTT
CASSYERGGSTQYF
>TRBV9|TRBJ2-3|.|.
TGTGCCAGCAGCGTAGTCTCCGGGGATACGCAGTATTTT
CASSVVSGDTQYF
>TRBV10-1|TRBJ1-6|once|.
TGCGCCATAAGGGGTTCACCCCTCCACTTT
CAIRGSPLHF
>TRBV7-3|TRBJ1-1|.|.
TGTGCCAGCAGCTTACAGGGCAGAGAATACACTGAAGCTTTCTTT
CASSLQGREYTEAFF